The 7 T cell receptor beta chains in this list originate from one sample, sequenced in a study of T cell repertoires in cytomegalovirus infection. TCRdb processed the reads anew with MiXCR; each CDR3 protein has one entry. The sample includes under 350,000 distinct CDR3 sequences, more than 8% of them seen just once. The sequenced sample was PBMCs. These receptors were collected from a human donor in good health (CMV status not recorded). Some clones in this sample may be carry-over from other donors' samples.

This clonotype was detected a few times. This chain connects TRBV4-3 to TRBJ2-2; D is uncertain. Trimming took 0 bases from V and 5 from J, leaving 10 bases between them. CDR1 is LGHNA and CDR2 is YSLEER in the germline V gene. The length of the CDR3 is 15 residues. The CDR3 DNA follows: TGCGCCAGCAGCCAAGATCAGTCTAGTACCGGGGAGCTGTTTTTT. The encoded protein is CASSQDQSSTGELFF.

This clonotype came up many times. The chain has TRBV7-2 and TRBJ2-1; 11 bases are shared with TRBD1. The CDR3 sequence is 16 residues long. The germline CDR1 and CDR2 sequences are SGHTA and FQGNSA. V trimming: 4 bases; J trimming: 3 bases; junction bases outside the gene matches: 5. The CDR3 loop reads CASSSRGTGGYNEQFF. The CDR3 DNA reads as TGTGCCAGCAGCTCCAGGGGGACAGGGGGCTACAATGAGCAGTTCTTC.

The rearrangement uses TRBV19 and TRBJ1-1, with a possible D match to TRBD1 (6 bases). V was clipped by 10 bases and J by 4 bases, with 22 bases between them. The CDR3 is 15 residues long. Germline V CDR1 and CDR2: LNHDA, SQIVND (reference sequence). The CDR3 sequence is CAIRGTSEKGTEAFF. CDR3 coding DNA: TGTGCCATCCGAGGGACATCGGAAAAGGGCACTGAAGCTTTCTTT.

This clonotype was observed a few times. V is TRBV27 and J is TRBJ2-7; no definite D call. CDR1 is MNHEY, CDR2 SMNVEV, per germline (reference sequence). The CDR3 runs to 14 residues. Between the trimmed V and J ends, which lost 5 bases and 1 base, there was a span of 12 bases. The CDR3 region has the DNA TGTGCCAGCAGTCTCCGAACCGCATCCTACGAGCAGTACTTC. Encoded protein: CASSLRTASYEQYF.

A few counts support this clonotype. The chain has TRBV7-2 and TRBJ1-1; 8 bases match TRBD1. V trimming: 8 bases; J trimming: 5 bases; junction bases outside the gene matches: 16. CDR1 and CDR2 (germline): SGHTA, FQGNSA. The CDR3 covers 16 residues. The CDR3 DNA sequence: TGTGCCAGCGGGGGTTGGCAGGGGGCGTTGGGGACTGAAGCTTTCTTT. Residues: CASGGWQGALGTEAFF.

This clonotype was seen ten or more times. The CDR3 DNA sequence: TGTGCCAGTAGTATAGATCCGGCCAGGGGGACTGGAAACACCATATATTTT. Its translation: CASSIDPARGTGNTIYF. The chain uses TRBV19 and TRBJ1-3, with 7 bases that match TRBD1. This CDR3 region has 17 residues. V was pared by 0 bases and J by 2 bases, with 7 bases of the junction left unmatched. Germline CDR1 is LNHDA and CDR2 is SQIVND (reference sequence).

A few counts support this clonotype. This sequence joins TRBV5-6 and TRBJ2-1; a weak D match, TRBD2 (6 bases). Per germline, CDR1 SGHDT and CDR2 YYEEEE. Trimming stripped 0 bases from V and 9 bases from J, with 16 bases between. This CDR3 has 15 residues. The CDR3 sequence is CASSLALRGPIEQFF. The CDR3 DNA reads TGTGCCAGCAGCTTGGCCTTGCGGGGCCCAATTGAGCAGTTCTTC.